This is a list of T cell receptor beta chains from one sample in a study of molecular identifiers for immune sequencing clone quantification. TCRdb reprocessed the PCR reads with MiXCR, giving one entry per CDR3 protein. The sample has about 320,000 distinct CDR3 sequences, about a fifth seen once. The sequencing sample was made of naive CD8+ T cells from blood, with Jurkat cell RNA spiked in. The receptors shown here come from a human donor in good health. Some libraries in this study had Jurkat cell RNA spiked in. The conserved cysteine and the conserved F or W are not part of the CDR3 here.

>TRBV25-1|TRBJ2-2
ASSGILLNTGELF
>TRBV20-1|TRBJ2-7
SATGLANEQY
>TRBV7-9|TRBJ2-3
ASSPSGTVGTDTQY
>TRBV12-3/TRBV12-4|TRBJ2-3
ASSLSGLAGGLDTQY
>TRBV7-9|TRBJ1-1
ASSLPGDAEAF
>TRBV3-1|TRBJ2-7
ASSQDKGDYEQY
>TRBV11-2|TRBJ2-3
ASSSDSYTDTQY
>TRBV18|TRBJ2-7
ASSPDTSYEQY
>TRBV13|TRBJ1-6
ASSPSDRGSFSPLH
>TRBV7-9|TRBJ2-7
ASSPRDYSYEQY
>TRBV9|TRBJ2-7
ASSVGAGGLYEQY
>TRBV7-9|TRBJ2-7
ASSPDRLYYEQY
>TRBV4-3|TRBJ2-7
ASSQRTSGLYEQY
>TRBV2|TRBJ1-5
ASSSGSGDQPQH
>TRBV12-3/TRBV12-4|TRBJ1-1
ASSIRTVNTEAF
>TRBV19|TRBJ2-7
ASSLVTPGAKQY
>TRBV5-6|TRBJ2-1
ASSLLAAYNEQF
>TRBV6-6|TRBJ2-7
ASSYKTGLLTYEQY
>TRBV19|TRBJ2-3
ASRHAGGRGTDTQY
>TRBV5-1|TRBJ1-6
ASSFDSSSYNSPLH
>TRBV6-6|TRBJ2-3
ASSYSGPHSTATQY
>TRBV5-1|TRBJ1-1
ASSNRDRYGTEAF
>TRBV7-9|TRBJ2-7
ASSLEDIPEQY
>TRBV28|TRBJ1-5
ASSGYNQPQH
>TRBV9|TRBJ1-1
ASSVAGGMRTEAF
>TRBV7-8|TRBJ2-7
ASSLFTRTGGEAEQY
>TRBV19|TRBJ2-5
ASSPAVGTQY
>TRBV28|TRBJ2-7
ASRAAGEGWYEQY
>TRBV7-6|TRBJ2-3
ASSWAGGPDTQY
>TRBV9|TRBJ2-7
ASSPGGGSYEQY
>TRBV5-8|TRBJ2-3
ASSFFLTSTDTQY
>TRBV12-3/TRBV12-4|TRBJ2-1
ASSSRGRGNEQF
>TRBV27|TRBJ1-2
ASSLRGGADPNYGYT
>TRBV4-1|TRBJ1-5
ASSQDRGHNQPQH
>TRBV5-3|TRBJ2-3
AGSLEGSVAGRDTQY
>TRBV12-3/TRBV12-4|TRBJ2-4
ASSPRQEILAKNIQY
>TRBV5-1|TRBJ2-2
ASSLRQVDTGELF
>TRBV20-1|TRBJ2-7
SARDYQTSYEQY
>TRBV12-5|TRBJ2-7
ASGLYGGSYEQH
>TRBV4-1|TRBJ1-2
ASSQDGPITTGDGYT
>TRBV24-1|TRBJ2-3
ATSDQLERRGGTDTQY
>TRBV7-2|TRBJ2-1
ASSLGGRAGWIFDEQF
>TRBV7-8|TRBJ2-1
ASSLGQGMGEQF
>TRBV4-2|TRBJ1-1
ASSQDNIEAF
>TRBV27|TRBJ2-7
ASSLRDYPYEQY
>TRBV7-9|TRBJ2-7
ASSLDGGLYEQY
>TRBV12-3/TRBV12-4|TRBJ2-3
ASSQWATDTQY
>TRBV30|TRBJ2-3
AWEGSTDTQY
>TRBV13|TRBJ2-6
ASSPGLAGGVSGANVLT
>TRBV4-3|TRBJ2-7
ASSQSLGRGISYEQY
>TRBV15|TRBJ2-1
ATITGSDNEQF
>TRBV29-1|TRBJ1-1
SVDEPAEAF
>TRBV7-2|TRBJ2-7
ASSLALSLGAAAGDEQC
>TRBV19|TRBJ2-6
ASSGATRSGANVLT
>TRBV18|TRBJ2-5
ASSDAGTSGPNP